These T cell receptor beta chains were read from a single sample in a study of T cells in Graves' hyperthyroidism and ophthalmopathy. MiXCR, applied by TCRdb to the multiplex PCR reads, yields one record per CDR3 protein. The data contain hundreds of thousands of distinct CDR3 sequences, under 60% of them seen just once; the ten biggest clones take up 8% to 8.5%. The specimen was peripheral blood or thyroid tissue (not recorded which). All receptors come from a woman between 18 and 30 years old with Graves' hyperthyroidism. Both conserved end residues are part of each CDR3. The order of the fields is clone size, V gene, J gene, D gene, CDR3 protein, CDR3 DNA. The D gene is left open where the match is weak. Size values are once, few and many counts, or a class for expanded clones, and some rows have none.

NA,TRBV7-9,TRBJ2-7,NA,CASSDSLRGEQYF,TGTGCCAGCAGCGATTCTCTCAGGGGCGAGCAGTACTTC
NA,TRBV20-1,TRBJ2-7,NA,CSARYSHHSSYEQYF,TGCAGTGCTAGGTACTCGCACCATAGCTCCTACGAGCAGTACTTC
NA,TRBV12-3/TRBV12-4,TRBJ2-5,NA,CASSSWEEQETQYF,TGTGCCAGCAGTTCCTGGGAGGAACAAGAGACCCAGTACTTC
NA,TRBV6-1,TRBJ2-5,TRBD1,CASSKDRGTQYF,TGTGCCAGCAGCAAGGACAGGGGGACCCAGTACTTC
few,TRBV7-2,TRBJ1-2,NA,CARQPNYGYTF,TGTGCTAGGCAGCCTAACTATGGCTACACCTTC
NA,TRBV7-7,TRBJ2-5,NA,CASGPYPRETQYF,TGTGCCAGCGGCCCGTACCCTCGAGAGACCCAGTACTTC
NA,TRBV9,TRBJ1-2,TRBD1,CASSGSSGGSYGYTF,TGTGCCAGCAGCGGCAGCTCAGGGGGCAGCTATGGCTACACCTTC
few,TRBV11-3,TRBJ2-2,NA,CASSLVLATNTGELFF,TGTGCCAGCAGCTTGGTCCTAGCGACGAACACCGGGGAGCTGTTTTTT
NA,TRBV12-3/TRBV12-4,TRBJ1-1,NA,CASSQEQGGTEAFF,TGTGCCAGCAGCCAAGAACAGGGTGGGACTGAAGCTTTCTTT
NA,TRBV7-3,TRBJ2-5,NA,CASSTLGETQCF,TGTGCCAGCAGTACTCTGGGAGAGACCCAGTGCTTC
many,TRBV2,TRBJ1-4,NA,CASIPGQSAEKLFF,TGTGCCAGCATACCCGGACAGTCAGCTGAAAAACTGTTTTTT
many,TRBV7-9,TRBJ1-1,NA,CASSFTDTEAFF,TGTGCCAGCAGCTTTACGGACACTGAAGCTTTCTTT
NA,TRBV9,TRBJ1-2,NA,CASTPLLRGLSYTF,TGTGCCAGCACCCCCCTTCTCAGGGGTTTAAGCTACACCTTC